The 23 T cell receptor beta chains presented below share a single source sample, sequenced in a study of CD8 T cells in Susac syndrome. RNA, at about 0.45 to 1 ug, was reverse transcribed with random hexamers. TCRdb used MiXCR to reprocess the immunoSEQ multiplex PCR reads, holding one entry per CDR3 protein. Among approximately 300,000 distinct CDR3 sequences listed, 75% to 90% were seen once. The sequenced material came from CD8+ T cells from PBMCs. These receptors were obtained from a human donor with multiple sclerosis.

The table lists this clonotype with a count of one. J is TRBJ2-2 and V is TRBV19, with 12 bases aligning to TRBD2. Germline V gene sequence: CDR1 LNHDA, CDR2 SQIVND (reference sequence). J was trimmed by 7 bases and V by 8 bases; bases with no gene match: 11. The CDR3 is 16 amino acids. This CDR3 reads CASLGLAGTLVGELFF. The CDR3 coding sequence is TGTGCCAGTTTAGGACTAGCGGGGACCCTGGTCGGGGAGCTGTTTTTT.

For the CDR3, the DNA is TGCGCCAGCAGCCCGGCCCCCAGGGGGCGCGCCGGGGAGCTGTTTTTT. It is translated as CASSPAPRGRAGELFF. The V gene is TRBV5-1, the J gene TRBJ2-2; 8 positions agree with TRBD1. The CDR3 is 16 residues long. Germline CDR1 is SGHRS and CDR2 is YFSETQ. V shed 4 bases, J shed 6 bases, and the junction held 11 bases outside the gene matches.

The gene calls are TRBV5-1 and TRBJ1-1; 7 bases line up with TRBD1. This CDR3 comprises 14 residues. V gave up 0 bases and J gave up 4 bases; unmatched junction bases: 3. Germline CDR1 is SGHRS and CDR2 is YFSETQ. The DNA for the CDR3 is TGCGCCAGCAGCTTGGTCAGGGGGAGCACTGAAGCTTTCTTT. Translation gives CASSLVRGSTEAFF.

The genes are TRBV30 and TRBJ2-1; no firm D call. This CDR3 region has 15 residues. V lost 1 base and J 7 bases, leaving 17 bases between the germline ends. Germline V CDR1 and CDR2: GTSNPN, SVGIG (reference sequence). CDR3 bases: TGTGCCTGGAGTGAGTCCAGCGTCTTCGGAAATGAGCAGTTCTTC. This codes for CAWSESSVFGNEQFF.

The gene calls are TRBV7-9 and TRBJ1-1; TRBD1 is a possible D gene (5 bases). The V gene lost 4 bases and the J gene lost 5 bases, with 14 bases spanning the gap. The CDR3 extends over 14 amino acids. CDR1 is SEHNR, CDR2 FQNEAQ, per germline (reference sequence). The CDR3 protein is CASSYPGGVTEAFF. In DNA, the CDR3 is TGTGCCAGCAGCTACCCTGGGGGGGTTACTGAAGCTTTCTTT.

The gene calls are TRBV20-1 and TRBJ2-7; no definite D call. The CDR3 sequence is 14 residues long. Germline lookup yields CDR1 DFQATT and CDR2 SNEGSKA (reference sequence). Trimming removed 0 bases from V and 0 bases from J, with 9 bases in between. The CDR3 coding sequence is TGCAGTGCTAGAGATCTGACCGTCTCCTACGAGCAGTACTTC. Its protein product is CSARDLTVSYEQYF.

The chain is built from TRBV7-9 and TRBJ2-7; the match to TRBD1 covers 7 bases. J lost 2 bases, V lost 2 bases, and 12 bases had no gene match. This CDR3 has 17 amino acids. Germline CDR1 SEHNR, CDR2 FQNEAQ (reference sequence). The chain's CDR3 is CASSLPRDGDSTYEQYF. CDR3 sequence (DNA): TGTGCCAGCAGCTTACCTAGAGATGGGGACAGTACCTACGAGCAGTACTTC. Drawing the rest from reference TRBV7-9 and TRBJ2-7, the complete variable domain is DTGVSQNPRHKITKRGQNVTFRCDPISEHNRLYWYRQTLGQGPEFLTYFQNEAQLEKSRLLSDRFSAERPKGSFSTLEIQRTEQGDSAMYLCASSLPRDGDSTYEQYFGPGTRLTVT.

This clonotype occurred once. The chain links TRBV6-1 to TRBJ2-3; 7 bases align to TRBD2. The CDR3 is 15 residues long. From germline, CDR1 is MNHNS and CDR2 SASEGT. The trim removed 6 bases at V and 3 bases at J, leaving 9 bases unmatched. The DNA of the CDR3 is TGTGCCAGCAGGACCGGGGAGGGTACGACAGATACGCAGTATTTT. Translated, it gives CASRTGEGTTDTQYF.

This chain joins TRBV7-6 and TRBJ2-7; the D is unclear. Between the trimmed V and J ends, which lost 4 bases and 3 bases, there was a span of 10 bases. Germline lookup yields CDR1 SGHVS and CDR2 FNYEAQ. The CDR3 consists of 13 residues. In DNA form, the CDR3 reads TGTGCCAGCAGCTACAGACAAGTCTACGAGCAGTACTTC. It codes for CASSYRQVYEQYF.

This clonotype was recorded a few times. This chain links TRBV19 with TRBJ2-7; no firm D call. Trimming removed 5 bases from V and 0 bases from J, with 11 bases in between. Germline CDR1 reads LNHDA; CDR2 reads SQIVND (reference sequence). This CDR3 is 14 amino acids long. CDR3 protein: CASSALVSSYEQYF. CDR3 nucleotide sequence: TGTGCCAGTAGTGCCCTGGTTAGCTCCTACGAGCAGTACTTC.

The CDR3 DNA is TGTGCCAGCAGCTTTCGGGGGACAGGGAAGGTTGAAGCTTTCTTT. It yields the protein CASSFRGTGKVEAFF. This chain connects TRBV28 to TRBJ1-1; the match to TRBD1 covers 9 bases. With 6 bases clipped from V and 7 bases from J, the junction kept 12 bases outside the gene matches. Germline loops: CDR1 MDHEN, CDR2 SYDVKM. The CDR3 length is 15 residues. Combining the CDR3 with reference TRBV28 and TRBJ1-1 gives the whole variable domain DVKVTQSSRYLVKRTGEKVFLECVQDMDHENMFWYRQDPGLGLRLIYFSYDVKMKEKGDIPEGYSVSREKKERFSLILESASTNQTSMYLCASSFRGTGKVEAFFGQGTRLTVV.

This clonotype was seen once. V usage is TRBV6-4 and J usage is TRBJ2-3, with 10 bases matching TRBD2. The CDR3 is 15 residues long. The V gene end was trimmed by 4 bases and the J gene end by 4 bases; junction bases not matched to a gene: 5. Per germline, CDR1 MRHNA and CDR2 SNTAGT. The CDR3 DNA reads TGTGCCAGCAGTGGCTCTAGCGGGAGTCCAGATACGCAGTATTTT. Its translation is CASSGSSGSPDTQYF.

CDR3 residues: CASSQPQRLAGDETQYF. The CDR3 DNA reads TGCGCCAGCAGCCAACCCCAGCGTCTAGCGGGGGACGAGACCCAGTACTTC. The chain carries TRBV4-1 and TRBJ2-5, with 10 bases matching TRBD2. V lost 2 bases and J lost 5; bases outside the gene matches: 11. Germline CDR1 and CDR2: MGHRA and YSYEKL. This CDR3 is 17 amino acids long.

The chain links TRBV29-1 to TRBJ2-1, with 9 bases identical to TRBD1. CDR1 and CDR2 from the germline V gene are SQVTM and ANQGSEA. This CDR3 is 21 amino acids long. J was trimmed by 8 bases and V by 0 bases; bases with no gene match: 26. The CDR3 DNA reads TGCAGCGTTGAAGATTCAATCGCTTCCATGACCCGGGACAGGGATATGTATGAGCAGTTCTTC. As protein: CSVEDSIASMTRDRDMYEQFF.

The rearrangement links TRBV10-3 to TRBJ2-4; possibly TRBD1 for D (6 bases). There are 14 residues in the CDR3. With 4 bases removed from V and 9 bases from J, the gap between germline ends came to 16 bases. Germline CDR1 ENHRY, CDR2 SYGVKD. The CDR3 region is CAISGDTEDSIQYF. The CDR3 DNA sequence: TGTGCCATCAGTGGGGACACGGAAGACTCCATTCAGTACTTC.

The rearrangement links TRBV3-1 to TRBJ1-4; D may be TRBD1 (5 bases). Germline values: CDR1 LGHDT, CDR2 YNNKEL (reference sequence). The ends were cut back, 0 bases at V and 7 bases at J, with 21 bases in the middle. This CDR3 contains 18 residues. The CDR3 sequence: CASSQDPVNRIQFEKLFF. DNA for the CDR3: TGTGCCAGCAGCCAAGATCCGGTGAACAGGATCCAATTTGAAAAACTGTTTTTT.

The chain couples TRBV7-9 to TRBJ2-3; tentatively, D is TRBD2 (5 bases). This CDR3 is 14 amino acids long. Per germline, CDR1 SEHNR and CDR2 FQNEAQ (reference sequence). Between the trimmed V and J ends, which lost 5 bases and 5 bases, there was a span of 14 bases. The CDR3 DNA reads TGTGCCAGCAGCCGACTAATCGAAGGAGATACGCAGTATTTT. Its translation is CASSRLIEGDTQYF.

The chain uses TRBV7-9 and TRBJ2-1; TRBD2 matches 7 bases. Germline CDR1 and CDR2: SEHNR and FQNEAQ (reference sequence). CDR3 size: 16 residues. V shed 3 bases and J 9 bases; nucleotides not matched to a gene: 14. CDR3 bases: TGTGCCAGCAGCTTCCTAGCGGCGGGCCTTGGCGTTGAGCAGTTCTTC. Encoded protein: CASSFLAAGLGVEQFF.

The rearrangement joins TRBV20-1 to TRBJ2-1; a possible D gene is TRBD2 (5 bases). The V end lost 0 bases, the J end lost 0 bases, and 12 bases lay between the germline ends. Germline loops: CDR1 DFQATT, CDR2 SNEGSKA (reference sequence). The CDR3 extends over 16 amino acids. The chain's CDR3 is CSARDLRGSSYNEQFF. The CDR3, as DNA: TGCAGTGCTAGAGATCTCCGGGGTAGCTCCTACAATGAGCAGTTCTTC.

The chain recombines TRBV3-1 with TRBJ1-5; D is undetermined. CDR3 size: 12 residues. V was clipped by 1 base and J by 2 bases, with 0 bases between them. Germline V gene data show CDR1 as LGHDT and CDR2 as YNNKEL (reference sequence). The chain's CDR3 is CASSQGNQPQHF. The CDR3 DNA follows: TGTGCCAGCAGCCAAGGCAATCAGCCCCAGCATTTT.

The chain uses TRBV27 and TRBJ2-1, with TRBD1 identical over 9 bases. The trim removed 0 bases at V and 7 bases at J, leaving 4 bases unmatched. This CDR3 comprises 15 residues. From germline, CDR1 is MNHEY and CDR2 SMNVEV (reference sequence). CDR3 amino acids: CASSLSTGGLNEQFF. The CDR3, as DNA: TGTGCCAGCAGTTTATCGACAGGGGGTTTGAATGAGCAGTTCTTC.

J is TRBJ1-1 and V is TRBV27, with D uncertain. The V gene's germline CDR1 is MNHEY and CDR2 SMNVEV (reference sequence). V was trimmed by 5 bases and J by 1 base, leaving 14 bases between them. The CDR3 covers 15 residues. The CDR3 is CASSLEVSPNTEAFF. The CDR3 DNA follows: TGTGCCAGCAGTCTCGAGGTATCTCCGAACACTGAAGCTTTCTTT.

This clonotype was observed a single time. CDR3 bases: TGTGCCACCAGTCAAATTCCAGCGGGAGTAGTCTACAATGAGCAGTTCTTC. This gives the protein CATSQIPAGVVYNEQFF. The V gene is TRBV24-1, the J gene TRBJ2-1, with 8 bases lining up with TRBD2. The V gene end was trimmed by 6 bases and the J gene end by 3 bases; junction bases not matched to a gene: 12. This CDR3 region has 17 residues. Germline-derived CDR1 and CDR2 are KGHDR and SFDVKD.